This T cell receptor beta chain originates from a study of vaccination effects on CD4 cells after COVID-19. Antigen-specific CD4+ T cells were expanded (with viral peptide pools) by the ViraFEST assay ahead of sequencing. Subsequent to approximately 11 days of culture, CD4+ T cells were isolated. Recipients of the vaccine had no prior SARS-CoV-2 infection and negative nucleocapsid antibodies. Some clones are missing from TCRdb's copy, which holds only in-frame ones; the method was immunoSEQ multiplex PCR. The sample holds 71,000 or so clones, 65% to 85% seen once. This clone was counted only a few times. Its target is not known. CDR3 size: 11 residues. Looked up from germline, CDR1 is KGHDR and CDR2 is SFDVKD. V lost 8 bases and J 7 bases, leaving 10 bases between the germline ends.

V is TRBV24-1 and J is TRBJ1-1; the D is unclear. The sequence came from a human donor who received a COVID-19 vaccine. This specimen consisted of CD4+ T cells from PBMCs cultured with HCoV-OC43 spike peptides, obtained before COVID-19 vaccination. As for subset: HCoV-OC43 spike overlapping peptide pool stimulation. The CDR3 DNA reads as TGTGCCACCACGCAGGTTGATGAAGCTTTCTTT. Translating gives CATTQVDEAFF.